Following are 7 T cell receptor beta chains from one sample sequenced in a study of human T cells and chemical hapten exposure. TCRdb recomputed calls from the RACE reads with MiXCR, one row per CDR3 protein. This table holds roughly 89,000 distinct CDR3 sequences, approximately 10% found once. Time point reported: patch test 3, about 24 weeks after DPC sensitization. Treatment here: therapeutic diphenylcyclopropenone sensitization with weekly scalp DPC. The sequenced sample was whole blood, obtained in connection with sensitization to the hapten diphenylcyclopropenone (DPC). The receptors come from a woman in her thirties with alopecia areata. Some clones in this sample may be carry-over from other donors' samples.

This clonotype has just a few counts. The chain links TRBV20-1 to TRBJ2-3; D call uncertain. Germline V gene lookup returns CDR1 DFQATT and CDR2 SNEGSKA (reference sequence). The CDR3 has 15 residues. The germline V and J ends were trimmed by 0 bases and 4 bases, with 14 bases remaining between them. DNA for the CDR3: TGCAGTGCTAGAGATCAGCCGGGCGCTTCAGATACGCAGTATTTT. Translating gives CSARDQPGASDTQYF.

This clonotype has more than one count but fewer than ten. J is TRBJ2-1 and V is TRBV3-1, with a possible D match to TRBD1 (5 bases). CDR3 length equals 15 residues. CDR1 and CDR2 (germline): LGHDT, YNNKEL (reference sequence). Trimming stripped 0 bases from V and 4 bases from J, with 10 bases between. CDR3 in DNA: TGTGCCAGCAGCCAAGATGGGGCAGCGTACAATGAGCAGTTCTTC. Its translation is CASSQDGAAYNEQFF.

This clonotype has a count of ten or more. The genes are TRBV29-1 and TRBJ2-7; D not resolved. The CDR3 totals 12 residues. Trimming took 5 bases from V and 4 from J, leaving 12 bases between them. In germline, CDR1 is SQVTM, CDR2 ANQGSEA. The DNA of the CDR3 is TGCAGCGTTCTACACGGCGCTTACGAGCAGTACGTC. It yields the protein CSVLHGAYEQYV.

This clonotype was recorded at least ten times. The chain recombines TRBV7-9 with TRBJ1-4; D gene unclear. CDR3 length: 14 residues. In germline, CDR1 is SEHNR, CDR2 FQNEAQ (reference sequence). Trimming left V 5 bases short and J 4 bases short, with 11 bases between. CDR3 in amino acids: CASSTQSVNEKLFF. CDR3 sequence (DNA): TGTGCCAGCAGCACCCAGAGCGTTAATGAAAAACTGTTTTTT.

This clonotype was recorded at least ten times. This chain connects TRBV11-2 to TRBJ1-1; 8 bases map to TRBD1. Germline V gives CDR1 SGHAT, CDR2 FQNNGV. The ends lost 3 bases at V and 2 bases at J; junction bases unmatched: 2. The CDR3 is 14 residues long. This CDR3 is CASSFGQGNTEAFF. In DNA form, the CDR3 reads TGTGCCAGCAGCTTCGGACAGGGCAACACTGAAGCTTTCTTT.

This clonotype showed up just a few times. This chain links TRBV14 with TRBJ1-6; D is unclear. Trimming removed 3 bases from V and 8 bases from J, with 5 bases in between. The germline CDR1 and CDR2 sequences are SGHDN and FVKESK. This CDR3 is 12 amino acids long. The chain's CDR3 is CASSHSYSPLHF. The CDR3 coding sequence is TGTGCCAGCAGCCACAGCTATTCACCCCTCCACTTT. Drawing the rest from reference TRBV14 and TRBJ1-6, the complete variable domain is EAGVTQFPSHSVIEKGQTVTLRCDPISGHDNLYWYRRVMGKEIKFLLHFVKESKQDESGMPNNRFLAERTGGTYSTLKVQPAELEDSGVYFCASSHSYSPLHFGNGTRLTVT.

This clonotype was detected ten times or more. CDR3 DNA sequence: TGTGCCAGCTCACTACAAGGGGGACAGGGATTTTACGAGCAGTACGTC. Translating it yields CASSLQGGQGFYEQYV. The chain is built from TRBV18 and TRBJ2-7; 9 bases map to TRBD1. Trimming took 4 bases from V and 4 from J; bases not matched to a gene: 11. CDR1 KGHSH and CDR2 LQKENI come from the germline V gene. There are 16 residues in the CDR3.